This record concerns one TCR beta chain sequence. Antigen unknown. The same CDR3 can be traced to other DNA sequences in this sample. 60 Vbeta and 13 Jbeta primers were used in PCR. Sequenced by immunoSEQ multiplex PCR; TCRdb stores in-frame clones only, minus some. The table records over 150,000 clones, approximately 79% of them present only once. This CDR3 spans 12 amino acids. The ends were cut back, 3 bases at V and 5 bases at J, with 7 bases in the middle. Germline values: CDR1 SNHLY, CDR2 FYNNEI. This sample is drawn from a study of cytomegalovirus exposure and HLA in healthy donors. Findings and caveats of the study: The records held CMV serostatus as the only immune exposure information. For TCR beta chains, V- and J-gene trimming was later linked to a missense DCLRE1C variant. The listing of fewer than 200 TCR beta chains classed them as cytomegalovirus-associated. In a later analysis, donors in an Asian-associated ancestry cluster reportedly had fewer N-insertions in productive TCRs than the cohort mean.

The source is a human donor in good health. Source material: PBMCs. The chain employs TRBV2 and TRBJ2-5; D call uncertain. The CDR3 sequence is CASSEGRETQYF. As DNA, the CDR3 is TGTGCCAGCAGTGAGGGCCGTGAGACCCAGTACTTC.